A single sample gave rise to the 22 T cell receptor beta chains below, sequenced in a study of T-cell reconstitution after alpha-beta-depleted transplantation in children. Molecular barcoding with unique molecular identifiers was used for the TCRbeta library. From the PCR reads, TCRdb called clonotypes with MiXCR, one entry per CDR3 protein. The sample includes 150,000 to 200,000 distinct CDR3 sequences, around 10% of them seen just once. The sequences come from PBMCs, collected before TCRalphabeta/CD19-depleted stem cell transplant. The receptors were gathered from a boy between 2 and 10 years old with acute myeloid leukemia, due to receive a stem cell transplant.

This clonotype was seen at least ten times. This chain uses TRBV3-1 with TRBJ2-1, with 13 bases matching TRBD2. Germline V lookup: CDR1 LGHDT, CDR2 YNNKEL (reference sequence). The CDR3 has 15 amino acids. V gave up 1 base and J gave up 6 bases; unmatched junction bases: 0. The CDR3 bases are TGTGCCAGCAGCCAAGGACTAGCGGGAGGCAATGAGCAGTTCTTC. Translated, it gives CASSQGLAGGNEQFF.

This rearrangement joins TRBV5-1 to TRBJ2-1, with 8 bases matching TRBD1. J was trimmed by 8 bases and V by 0 bases; bases with no gene match: 10. This CDR3 is built from 16 residues. In germline, CDR1 is SGHRS, CDR2 YFSETQ. CDR3 amino acids: CASSLGLDRAIDEQFF. The CDR3 nucleotides read TGCGCCAGCAGCTTGGGGTTGGACAGGGCTATCGATGAGCAGTTCTTC.

This clonotype was picked up many times. The rearrangement links TRBV5-1 to TRBJ1-1; weak D call: TRBD1 (6 bases). V lost 3 bases and J 0 bases, leaving 12 bases between the germline ends. Germline V CDR1 and CDR2: SGHRS, YFSETQ. The CDR3 totals 15 residues. The CDR3 DNA follows: TGCGCCAGCAGCTCGGCAGGGGAAATGAACACTGAAGCTTTCTTT. Its translation is CASSSAGEMNTEAFF.

This clonotype was counted ten times or more. The chain uses TRBV5-1 and TRBJ1-6; 8 nucleotides line up with TRBD1. Trimming at V came to 4 bases and at J to 8 bases, leaving 5 bases not matched to a gene. The CDR3 length is 14 residues. Germline V gene data show CDR1 as SGHRS and CDR2 as YFSETQ. In nucleotides, the CDR3 is TGCGCCAGCAGCGGGACAGGAGGGGATTCACCCCTCCACTTT. Its protein is CASSGTGGDSPLHF.

This clonotype was seen many times. The V and J genes are TRBV9 and TRBJ1-4, with no clear D. CDR3 size: 13 residues. The V and J ends lost 4 bases and 3 bases respectively, with 7 bases between them. Germline V gene sequence: CDR1 SGDLS, CDR2 YYNGEE. CDR3 protein: CASSPRSNEKLFF. In DNA form, the CDR3 reads TGTGCCAGCAGCCCGCGATCTAATGAAAAACTGTTTTTT.

This clonotype was counted ten times or more. V gene TRBV7-6 combines with J gene TRBJ1-4; possibly TRBD1 for D (6 bases). Trimming left V 5 bases short and J 0 bases short, with 13 bases between. This CDR3 is 16 amino acids long. Per the germline V gene, CDR1 is SGHVS and CDR2 is FNYEAQ. Here the CDR3 DNA reads TGTGCCAGCAGCCCCCGGACAGTTTCAACTAATGAAAAACTGTTTTTT. Translating it yields CASSPRTVSTNEKLFF. Based on the CDR3 plus reference TRBV7-6 and TRBJ1-4, the full variable domain is GAGVSQSPRYKVTKRGQDVALRCDPISGHVSLYWYRQALGQGPEFLTYFNYEAQQDKSGLPNDRFSAERPEGSISTLTIQRTEQRDSAMYRCASSPRTVSTNEKLFFGSGTQLSVL.

The chain links TRBV4-2 to TRBJ2-3; 11 bases map to TRBD2. With 0 bases clipped from V and 3 bases from J, the junction kept 8 bases outside the gene matches. This CDR3 comprises 18 residues. In germline, CDR1 is LGHNA, CDR2 YNFKEQ. The CDR3 spells CASSQDSSSGGWTDTQYF. The CDR3 DNA sequence: TGTGCCAGCAGCCAAGATTCCTCTAGCGGGGGGTGGACAGATACGCAGTATTTT.

A few counts support this clonotype. This rearrangement joins TRBV7-6 to TRBJ2-1; 9 bases match TRBD2. Germline assignment: CDR1 SGHVS and CDR2 FNYEAQ. This CDR3 has 16 amino acids. V trimming: 2 bases; J trimming: 5 bases; junction bases outside the gene matches: 7. This chain's CDR3 is CASSLRWRGGNNEQFF. DNA of the CDR3: TGTGCCAGCAGCTTACGATGGCGGGGGGGAAACAATGAGCAGTTCTTC.

This clonotype was found many times. The CDR3 nucleotides are TGCAGTGCTAGAGATCTTGGGGAGAAGGGCCTCTCTGGAAACACCATATATTTT. Its protein product is CSARDLGEKGLSGNTIYF. V is TRBV20-1 and J is TRBJ1-3, with unresolved D. The CDR3 covers 18 residues. V gave up 0 bases and J gave up 0 bases, with 18 bases separating them. Germline CDR1 and CDR2: DFQATT and SNEGSKA (reference sequence).

In this sample, this clonotype turned up many times. The V gene is TRBV4-1, the J gene TRBJ2-5; no definite D call. Germline-derived CDR1 and CDR2 are MGHRA and YSYEKL. Trimming left V 3 bases short and J 5 bases short, with 16 bases between. The CDR3 is 15 amino acids. The CDR3 region has the DNA TGCGCCAGCAGCCAGTTCCCCTCCAACGGGGAGACCCAGTACTTC. Protein: CASSQFPSNGETQYF.

This clonotype was counted many times. The chain combines TRBV6-1 with TRBJ2-5; D unclear. Trimming took off 4 bases at V and 3 bases at J, with 18 bases between the two ends. This CDR3 has 16 amino acids. CDR1 and CDR2 (germline): MNHNS, SASEGT. CDR3 sequence (DNA): TGTGCCAGCAGTGCCGGCAGACCACCCTTTAAAGAGACCCAGTACTTC. This gives the protein CASSAGRPPFKETQYF.

This clonotype appeared many times. The V call is TRBV5-6, the J call TRBJ2-1, with D uncertain. The germline V gene has CDR1 SGHDT and CDR2 YYEEEE. V lost 0 bases and J lost 8, with 12 bases in between. This CDR3 spans 14 amino acids. CDR3 DNA: TGTGCCAGCAGCTTGGGGTTAGGGTCGTATGAGCAGTTCTTC. Amino acids: CASSLGLGSYEQFF.

The rearrangement uses TRBV7-6 and TRBJ2-2; the D is unclear. The CDR3 extends over 14 amino acids. Trimming cost V 6 bases and J 0 bases, with 8 bases left between them. The germline V gene has CDR1 SGHVS and CDR2 FNYEAQ. CDR3 residues: CASRSDPNTGELFF. CDR3 DNA sequence: TGTGCCAGCAGATCGGACCCGAACACCGGGGAGCTGTTTTTT.

This clonotype came up many times. The chain combines TRBV4-2 with TRBJ2-4, with D perhaps matching TRBD1 or TRBD2 (5 bases each). This CDR3 region has 14 residues. CDR1 is LGHNA and CDR2 is YNFKEQ in the germline V gene. The V gene lost 0 bases and the J gene lost 8 bases, with 11 bases spanning the gap. For the CDR3, the DNA is TGTGCCAGCAGCCAAGATCCGGGGACGGACATTCAGTACTTC. Translation gives CASSQDPGTDIQYF.

The sample holds many counts of this clonotype. The gene calls are TRBV5-1 and TRBJ2-5; D call uncertain. Germline CDR1 SGHRS, CDR2 YFSETQ. Trimming took off 4 bases at V and 1 base at J, with 14 bases between the two ends. The CDR3 has 15 amino acids. As DNA, the CDR3 is TGCGCCAGCAGCCCGCAGCCCGACCTCCAAGAGACCCAGTACTTC. Translating it yields CASSPQPDLQETQYF.

The V gene is TRBV4-2, the J gene TRBJ2-5; 9 nucleotides match TRBD2. Germline V lookup: CDR1 LGHNA, CDR2 YNFKEQ. This CDR3 spans 17 amino acids. The V gene end was trimmed by 4 bases and the J gene end by 5 bases; junction bases not matched to a gene: 14. The CDR3 loop is CASSRTTGGRAWETQYF. The DNA of the CDR3 is TGTGCCAGCAGCCGAACGACCGGCGGGAGGGCCTGGGAGACCCAGTACTTC.

This clonotype was found many times. The CDR3 DNA follows: TGTGCCAGCAGCTTAGTGGGACTAGCAACAGATACGCAGTATTTT. Translating gives CASSLVGLATDTQYF. The chain uses TRBV7-8 and TRBJ2-3, with 9 bases that match TRBD2. The V segment lost 1 base and the J segment 3 bases; nucleotides outside the gene matches: 2. This CDR3 comprises 15 residues. Germline lookup yields CDR1 SGHVS and CDR2 FQNEAQ. The full variable domain, with the rest looked up from reference TRBV7-8 and TRBJ2-3, is GAGVSQSPRYKVAKRGQDVALRCDPISGHVSLFWYQQALGQGPEFLTYFQNEAQLDKSGLPSDRFFAERPEGSVSTLKIQRTQQEDSAVYLCASSLVGLATDTQYFGPGTRLTVL.

This clonotype was seen many times. V and J are TRBV20-1 and TRBJ2-3; D may match TRBD1 or TRBD2 (5 bases each). The CDR3 is 11 amino acids. Trimming removed 3 bases at V and 6 bases at J, with 7 bases between. The V gene's germline CDR1 is DFQATT and CDR2 SNEGSKA (reference sequence). The CDR3 sequence: CSARGDDTQYF. The DNA for the CDR3 is TGCAGTGCTAGGGGGGATGATACGCAGTATTTT.

At least ten counts were recorded for this clonotype. The rearrangement joins TRBV12-3 or TRBV12-4 to TRBJ1-1; TRBD1 matches at 10 bases. The CDR3 spans 14 residues. V dropped 4 bases and J dropped 7; count of bases not matched to a gene: 6. CDR3 DNA sequence: TGTGCCAGCAGTTGGACAGGGGGGAAGGATGAAGCTTTCTTT. Translating it yields CASSWTGGKDEAFF.

Notes on this clonotype: A read error is possible here, since a much larger clone lies one base away. The V and J genes are TRBV20-1 and TRBJ2-7, with TRBD2 matching over 9 bases. Germline trimming cut 3 bases from V and 7 bases from J; bases unmatched to any gene: 13. This CDR3 has 15 residues. From germline, CDR1 is DFQATT and CDR2 SNEGSKA (reference sequence). CDR3 sequence: CSASIKVSGSWEQYF. For the CDR3, the DNA is TGCAGTGCTAGTATTAAGGTTAGCGGGAGTTGGGAGCAGTACTTC.

This clonotype has ten or more counts. V usage is TRBV20-1 and J usage is TRBJ2-3; TRBD1 agrees at 10 bases. Germline V gives CDR1 DFQATT, CDR2 SNEGSKA (reference sequence). V lost 4 bases, J lost 3 bases, and 16 bases stayed unmatched. The CDR3 covers 18 residues. The CDR3 nucleotides are TGCAGTGCTAAAAGAGTGGGACTCGGGACAGGGGTGACAGATACGCAGTATTTT. Translating it yields CSAKRVGLGTGVTDTQYF.

This clonotype was observed at least ten times. The chain links TRBV11-2 to TRBJ2-1, with D unresolved. The CDR3 sequence is 13 residues long. The V end was cut by 3 bases, the J end by 5 bases, with 8 bases between. Germline CDR1 and CDR2: SGHAT and FQNNGV. As DNA, the CDR3 is TGTGCCAGCAGCTTTCAAGGAGACAATGAGCAGTTCTTC. This encodes CASSFQGDNEQFF.